The 21 T cell receptor beta chains below were found in one sample sequenced in a study of lymphopenia after photon versus proton radiotherapy. Measured with immunoSEQ multiplex PCR; TCRdb has only the in-frame clones, and not every one. The sample shows tens of thousands of clones, roughly 90% of them seen only once. Source: peripheral blood, taken from a patient treated with photon-based radiotherapy. Receptor source: a woman aged 70 to 79 with pancreatic cancer.

Only one count was recorded for this clone. The genes are TRBV7-9 and TRBJ2-1, with unresolved D. The CDR3 runs to 13 residues. The V end was cut by 1 base, the J end by 6 bases, with 7 bases between. CDR1 is SEHNR and CDR2 is FQNEAQ in the germline V gene (reference sequence). The CDR3: CASSLEGPNEQFF. CDR3 sequence (DNA): TGTGCCAGCAGCTTAGAAGGACCCAATGAGCAGTTCTTC.

This clone has more than one count but fewer than ten. The chain joins TRBV18 to TRBJ2-2; no clear D. Germline CDR1 and CDR2: KGHSH and LQKENI. The CDR3 spans 14 residues. Trimming pared 4 bases from V and 6 bases from J, leaving 12 bases between. CDR3 nucleotide sequence: TGTGCCAGCTCACTCTCCGGGCCATCCGGGGAGCTGTTTTTT. Its protein product is CASSLSGPSGELFF.

J is TRBJ2-1 and V is TRBV7-2, with D maybe TRBD2 (5 bases). The germline V gene encodes CDR1 SGHTA and CDR2 FQGNSA. The CDR3 is 16 amino acids. Trimming shortened V by 0 bases and J by 0 bases, and 9 bases separated the two germline ends. In nucleotides, the CDR3 is TGTGCCAGCAGCTTAGCGGGAGCGTCCTCCTACAATGAGCAGTTCTTC. Amino acids: CASSLAGASSYNEQFF.

This chain uses TRBV13 with TRBJ2-7, with TRBD2 matching 14 bases. This CDR3 has 17 amino acids. The J segment lost 4 bases and the V segment lost 0 bases, leaving 5 bases of the junction unmatched. From germline, CDR1 is PRHDT and CDR2 FYEKMQ (reference sequence). DNA for the CDR3: TGTGCCAGCAGCTTAGGAGTTGGGACTAGCGGGAGTTACGAGCAGTACTTC. This sequence encodes CASSLGVGTSGSYEQYF.

This clone was detected once. The chain carries TRBV19 and TRBJ1-2, with 7 bases that match TRBD1. This CDR3 spans 15 amino acids. Germline trimming cut 5 bases from V and 2 bases from J; bases unmatched to any gene: 8. CDR1 and CDR2 from the germline V gene are LNHDA and SQIVND (reference sequence). The CDR3 protein is CASSETGISNYGYTF. The CDR3 coding sequence is TGTGCCAGTAGTGAGACAGGGATTTCCAACTATGGCTACACCTTC.

The V and J genes are TRBV5-4 and TRBJ2-1; 8 nucleotides agree with TRBD2. From germline, CDR1 is SGHNT and CDR2 YYREEE (reference sequence). The CDR3 runs to 16 residues. V was clipped by 3 bases and J by 9 bases; unmatched bases: 14. The DNA of the CDR3 is TGTGCCAGCAGCTCCCCATACCGGACTAGCTCGGGTGAGCAGTTCTTC. It yields the protein CASSSPYRTSSGEQFF.

The gene calls are TRBV28 and TRBJ1-2, with unresolved D. The CDR3 has 16 amino acids. Germline loops: CDR1 MDHEN, CDR2 SYDVKM. The V gene lost 4 bases and the J gene lost 0 bases, with 15 bases spanning the gap. CDR3 loop: CASSSPERIPNYGYTF. The CDR3 DNA sequence: TGTGCCAGCAGTTCGCCAGAGCGGATACCTAACTATGGCTACACCTTC.

This clone was observed a few times. The rearrangement links TRBV28 to TRBJ1-2; unclear D gene. Trimming shortened V by 6 bases and J by 4 bases, and 9 bases separated the two germline ends. The CDR3 sequence is 12 residues long. Germline CDR1 MDHEN, CDR2 SYDVKM. The CDR3 DNA follows: TGTGCCAGCAGCTCTCCCCCCTATGGCTACACCTTC. Its translation: CASSSPPYGYTF.

V and J are TRBV18 and TRBJ2-7; D possibly matches TRBD1 or TRBD2 (5 bases each). Deletions cut 0 bases from V and 1 base from J, with 7 bases between. Germline V CDR1 and CDR2: KGHSH, LQKENI. The CDR3 is made up of 14 amino acids. This chain's CDR3 is CASSPPGPSYEQYF. The CDR3 DNA follows: TGTGCCAGCTCACCACCGGGACCGTCCTACGAGCAGTACTTC.

CDR3 coding DNA: TGTGCCAGCAGCTTGGTGTCAGGCAAAACAGATACGCAGTATTTT. Protein: CASSLVSGKTDTQYF. V and J are TRBV4-2 and TRBJ2-3; D not resolved. The CDR3 has 15 amino acids. Germline lookup yields CDR1 LGHNA and CDR2 YNFKEQ. Between the trimmed V and J ends, which lost 5 bases and 3 bases, there was a span of 15 bases.

This clone was picked up one time. The CDR3 loop is CAGLANYYEQYF. Written as DNA, the CDR3 is TGTGCCGGACTAGCGAACTACTACGAGCAGTACTTC. This chain uses TRBV6-7 with TRBJ2-7; 9 nucleotides line up with TRBD2. TRBV6-7 qualifies as an ORF whose function is uncertain. Trimming took 11 bases from V and 3 from J; bases not matched to a gene: 5. The CDR3 is 12 residues long.

This chain links TRBV5-6 with TRBJ2-5; tentatively, D is TRBD1 or TRBD2 (5 bases each). Germline-derived CDR1 and CDR2 are SGHDT and YYEEEE. V lost 1 base and J 4 bases, leaving 11 bases between the germline ends. The CDR3 runs to 14 residues. The DNA of the CDR3 is TGTGCCAGCAGCTTGATTCGGGGCTCAGAGACCCAGTACTTC. This gives the protein CASSLIRGSETQYF.

This clone has just a few counts. The V and J genes are TRBV18 and TRBJ1-3; TRBD1 aligns across 7 bases. Germline CDR1 is KGHSH and CDR2 is LQKENI. The CDR3 extends over 16 amino acids. The V and J ends lost 3 bases and 1 base, in that order; junction bases with no gene match: 6. The chain's CDR3 is CASSPTTGSSGNTIYF. CDR3 nucleotide sequence: TGTGCCAGCTCACCGACGACAGGGAGTTCTGGAAACACCATATATTTT.

This rearrangement joins TRBV5-1 to TRBJ2-3; no firm D call. This CDR3 is built from 12 residues. V was trimmed by 1 base and J by 3 bases, leaving 3 bases between them. The germline V gene encodes CDR1 SGHRS and CDR2 YFSETQ. Here the CDR3 DNA reads TGCGCCAGCAGCTTGCAAACAGATACGCAGTATTTT. Protein sequence: CASSLQTDTQYF.

The J gene is TRBJ2-3, the V gene TRBV9; 10 nucleotides align to TRBD2. The V and J ends lost 1 base and 1 base, in that order; junction bases with no gene match: 12. The germline V gene has CDR1 SGDLS and CDR2 YYNGEE. The CDR3 consists of 19 residues. The DNA for the CDR3 is TGTGCCAGCAGCGTATCAGCGGGAGGGCCGCAGGGGGGCACAGATACGCAGTATTTT. This codes for CASSVSAGGPQGGTDTQYF.

The chain recombines TRBV19 with TRBJ1-5; D not certain. This CDR3 contains 16 residues. Germline V lookup: CDR1 LNHDA, CDR2 SQIVND (reference sequence). Deletions cut 0 bases from V and 2 bases from J, with 11 bases between. Here the CDR3 DNA reads TGTGCCAGTAGTATAGATGGGTTCGTGGGCAATCAGCCCCAGCATTTT. Amino acids: CASSIDGFVGNQPQHF.

V usage is TRBV14 and J usage is TRBJ2-2, with 9 bases lining up with TRBD2. This CDR3 contains 18 residues. The germline gives CDR1 SGHDN, CDR2 FVKESK. Trimming took 0 bases from V and 1 from J; bases not matched to a gene: 6. The CDR3 coding sequence is TGTGCCAGCAGCCAAGATAGAAGCGGGAGGCTGAACACCGGGGAGCTGTTTTTT. It is translated as CASSQDRSGRLNTGELFF. Drawing the rest from reference TRBV14 and TRBJ2-2, the complete variable domain is EAGVTQFPSHSVIEKGQTVTLRCDPISGHDNLYWYRRVMGKEIKFLLHFVKESKQDESGMPNNRFLAERTGGTYSTLKVQPAELEDSGVYFCASSQDRSGRLNTGELFFGEGSRLTVL.

This chain links TRBV7-2 with TRBJ2-7, with 10 bases fitting TRBD2. J lost 2 bases, V lost 5 bases, and 9 bases had no gene match. The CDR3 loop spans 16 amino acids. Germline lookup yields CDR1 SGHTA and CDR2 FQGNSA. CDR3 DNA sequence: TGTGCCAGCAGCCCCGTAGCGGGAGGTCCAGCCTACGAGCAGTACTTC. Translating gives CASSPVAGGPAYEQYF.

This chain links TRBV7-2 with TRBJ2-2, with 12 bases identical to TRBD1. J lost 2 bases, V lost 5 bases, and 6 bases had no gene match. Germline loops: CDR1 SGHTA, CDR2 FQGNSA. This CDR3 has 17 residues. The CDR3 DNA follows: TGTGCCAGCAGCACCGGGACAGGGGGCGGCAACACCGGGGAGCTGTTTTTT. Translation gives CASSTGTGGGNTGELFF.

The chain joins TRBV6-1 to TRBJ1-2, with TRBD1 identical over 7 bases. Germline assignment: CDR1 MNHNS and CDR2 SASEGT. The CDR3 contains 16 residues. V lost 1 base to trimming and J lost 10 bases; unmatched junction nucleotides: 15. The CDR3 sequence: CASSEGPDGTARSYTF. The CDR3 coding sequence is TGTGCCAGCAGTGAAGGCCCGGACGGGACAGCAAGATCCTACACCTTC.

This chain links TRBV5-4 with TRBJ2-3; 11 bases are shared with TRBD2. Germline lookup yields CDR1 SGHNT and CDR2 YYREEE (reference sequence). The CDR3 has 18 residues. V gave up 4 bases and J gave up 0 bases; unmatched junction bases: 10. In DNA, the CDR3 is TGTGCCAGCAGCCAAGGGACTAGCGGCCCAACTAGCACAGATACGCAGTATTTT. This encodes CASSQGTSGPTSTDTQYF.